This is a list of T cell receptor beta chains from one sample in a study of OX40 agonist ivuxolimab in advanced cancers. Repertoires were generated with immunoSEQ multiplex PCR, while TCRdb's copy carries only in-frame clones and drops some. This table holds 41,000 or so clones, around four fifths found once. The sample in question was CD4+ or CD8+ T cells sorted from blood, obtained in a trial of the OX40 agonist ivuxolimab. The receptors stem from an adult with an advanced solid tumor such as melanoma, head and neck, liver or kidney cancer. CDR3s include the opening cysteine and the closing phenylalanine or tryptophan. A D gene is named only where the DNA matches it firmly. Not every row has a clone size; where given, it reads once, few, many or a size class.

d_call	clone_size	v_call	j_call	cdr3_nt	cdr3_aa
.	.	TRBV9	TRBJ1-4	TGTGCCAGCAGCCCCTTTTCAGGGGCTCTTAATGAAAAACTGTTTTTT	CASSPFSGALNEKLFF
TRBD1	few	TRBV19	TRBJ2-4	TGTGCCAGCCAGGGGACAGGGGGAAACATTCAGTACTTC	CASQGTGGNIQYF
TRBD1	.	TRBV7-2	TRBJ2-3	TGTGCCAGCAGCCGAGATGTAGGGGGCCCACATACGCAGTATTTT	CASSRDVGGPHTQYF
.	.	TRBV28	TRBJ2-1	TGTGCCAGCAGCAGAGGGGGGGCAGGTGAGCAGTTCTTC	CASSRGGAGEQFF
.	few	TRBV11-3	TRBJ2-5	TGTGCCAGCAGCGGAGACAAGACCCAGTACTTC	CASSGDKTQYF
.	once	TRBV6-6	TRBJ2-2	TGTGCCAGCGGAACAGGGGAGCTGTTTTTT	CASGTGELFF
.	large	TRBV14	TRBJ1-2	TGTGCCAGCAGCCCTCCCGGGGCAGGGCAAGGTGGCTACACCTTC	CASSPPGAGQGGYTF
.	.	TRBV15	TRBJ2-2	TGTGCCACCAGCAGGACAGGCGCGAACACCGGGGAGCTGTTTTTT	CATSRTGANTGELFF
.	.	TRBV4-2	TRBJ1-2	TGTGCCAGCAGCCAAGACGGCGGAGCTAACTATGGCTACACCTTC	CASSQDGGANYGYTF
TRBD1	.	TRBV4-1	TRBJ2-7	TGCGCCAGCAGCCGGGACAGGGTGATTCGGGAGCAGTACTTC	CASSRDRVIREQYF
.	.	TRBV15	TRBJ1-1	TGTGCCACCAGCAGAGGGACAGCCCGGGAAGCTTTCTTT	CATSRGTAREAFF
TRBD1	.	TRBV28	TRBJ1-1	TGTGCCAGCAGTTCCCTTGGACAGGTGAACACTGAAGCTTTCTTT	CASSSLGQVNTEAFF
TRBD1	.	TRBV9	TRBJ2-7	TGTGCCAGCAGCGTAGGAGTTAGGGGGACAGGGGTCTACGAGCAGTACTTC	CASSVGVRGTGVYEQYF
TRBD1	.	TRBV5-1	TRBJ1-2	TGCGCCAGCAGCACGATACAGGGGGCGCGTGGCTACACCTTC	CASSTIQGARGYTF
.	.	TRBV7-7	TRBJ2-1	TGTGCTAGCAGCTTAGGGACCTACAATGAGCAGTTCTTC	CASSLGTYNEQFF
TRBD1	.	TRBV7-6	TRBJ2-5	TGTGCCAGCAGCTGGAGACAGGGACGAGAGACCCAGTACTTC	CASSWRQGRETQYF
.	.	TRBV5-1	TRBJ2-5	TGCGCCAGCAGCTTGGCCCCCGGGACCCAAGAGACCCAGTACTTC	CASSLAPGTQETQYF
.	.	TRBV5-1	TRBJ1-1	TGCGCCAGCAGCTTGGCCGTGAACACTGAAGCTTTCTTT	CASSLAVNTEAFF
.	.	TRBV7-6	TRBJ1-3	TGTGCCAGCAGCTTAGTACCGGGGTACGGAAACACCATATATTTT	CASSLVPGYGNTIYF
TRBD2	.	TRBV28	TRBJ2-1	TGTGCCAGCAGTTTTCGCTTCCCCCCGGGACTACCGGGGGAGCAGTTCTTC	CASSFRFPPGLPGEQFF
TRBD2	once	TRBV28	TRBJ2-3	TGTGCCAGCAGGACTAGCGGGAGAGATACGCAGTATTTT	CASRTSGRDTQYF
TRBD1	.	TRBV19	TRBJ2-3	TGTGCCAGTGTCCCCCATCTCGGTGGGACAGGGGGCCCAGATACGCAGTATTTT	CASVPHLGGTGGPDTQYF
.	.	TRBV2	TRBJ1-3	TGTGCCAGCAGTGTTCACGGGACTCCTGGAAACACCATATATTTT	CASSVHGTPGNTIYF
.	.	TRBV29-1	TRBJ1-1	TGCAGCGTTGGGGAGGGGGACACTGAAACTTTCTTT	CSVGEGDTETFF
.	.	TRBV30	TRBJ1-1	TGTGCCTGGAGCTCCGACGCGTCTGAAGCTTTCTTT	CAWSSDASEAFF
.	.	TRBV10-3	TRBJ2-7	TGTGCCACCTACTCACCGGACTCCAGCGGCTACGAGCAGTACTTC	CATYSPDSSGYEQYF
.	.	TRBV30	TRBJ1-1	TGTGCCTGGAGTACCCCACGGCTGACAATGAACACTGAAGCTTTCTTT	CAWSTPRLTMNTEAFF
.	.	TRBV27	TRBJ2-6	TGTGCCAGCCGTTACGCATACTCTGGGGCCAACGTCCTGACTTTC	CASRYAYSGANVLTF
TRBD1	.	TRBV2	TRBJ2-7	TGTGCCAGCAGTGAACGGCCAGGGGGTATGGGGGTTTACGAGCAGTACTTC	CASSERPGGMGVYEQYF
TRBD1	.	TRBV10-3	TRBJ1-2	TGTGCCATCAGCAAACAGGGGGCGCAGGGCTACACCTTC	CAISKQGAQGYTF
TRBD2	.	TRBV7-2	TRBJ2-2	TGTGCCAGCAGCTTACTAGCGGGGTACACCGGGGAGCTGTTTTTT	CASSLLAGYTGELFF
.	.	TRBV7-9	TRBJ2-1	TGTGCCAGCAGCTACAGAGGGCTAACCTACAATGAGCAGTTCTTC	CASSYRGLTYNEQFF
.	few	TRBV5-6	TRBJ2-3	TGTGCCAGCAGCGTCGGACTGGAAAGGAATACGCAGTATTTT	CASSVGLERNTQYF